These T cell receptor beta chains were read from a single sample in a study of T-cell memory formation after mild COVID-19. TCRdb itself ran the 5' RACE reads through MiXCR, one entry per CDR3 protein. Of 14,000 to 15,000 distinct CDR3 sequences listed, about a fifth are singletons. Sequenced material: PBMCs or a T cell subset sorted from them (not recorded which). These receptors were taken from a man between 18 and 29 years old who had mild COVID-19 (a few samples of this study predate the infection). Cell type and time point are not known. CDR3s leave out the opening cysteine and the closing phenylalanine or tryptophan. Each record gives: V gene, J gene, CDR3 protein.

v_gene: TRBV27; j_gene: TRBJ1-6; CDR3aa: ASSFAGSGSPLH
v_gene: TRBV4-3; j_gene: TRBJ2-7; CDR3aa: ASSPGQGASYEQY
v_gene: TRBV24-1; j_gene: TRBJ1-1; CDR3aa: ATNPRVGTEAF
v_gene: TRBV13; j_gene: TRBJ2-1; CDR3aa: ASSLLGSRRNEQF
v_gene: TRBV7-2; j_gene: TRBJ2-7; CDR3aa: ASSPPGQTYEQY
v_gene: TRBV4-1; j_gene: TRBJ2-2; CDR3aa: ASSHLQGVTGELF
v_gene: TRBV7-9; j_gene: TRBJ1-1; CDR3aa: ASSMWTVNTEAF
v_gene: TRBV12-3/TRBV12-4; j_gene: TRBJ2-7; CDR3aa: ASSPGTGGDEQY
v_gene: TRBV20-1; j_gene: TRBJ2-1; CDR3aa: SARLVRYNEQF
v_gene: TRBV12-3/TRBV12-4; j_gene: TRBJ2-4; CDR3aa: ASKAPTGGNAKNIQY
v_gene: TRBV25-1; j_gene: TRBJ2-7; CDR3aa: ASSPRLGLRDEQY
v_gene: TRBV24-1; j_gene: TRBJ2-2; CDR3aa: ATRKTEAGELF
v_gene: TRBV12-3/TRBV12-4; j_gene: TRBJ2-7; CDR3aa: ASRDIRSYEQY
v_gene: TRBV4-2; j_gene: TRBJ2-1; CDR3aa: ASSQEWSTNEQF
v_gene: TRBV11-3; j_gene: TRBJ2-7; CDR3aa: ASSLDVAPYYEQY
v_gene: TRBV7-9; j_gene: TRBJ1-1; CDR3aa: ASSQDRGWMNTEAF
v_gene: TRBV7-9; j_gene: TRBJ2-2; CDR3aa: ASSLAPVGELF
v_gene: TRBV6-2/TRBV6-3; j_gene: TRBJ2-2; CDR3aa: ASRNGPRAVRIPNTGELF
v_gene: TRBV18; j_gene: TRBJ1-2; CDR3aa: ASSPRTGDYGYT
v_gene: TRBV7-9; j_gene: TRBJ1-4; CDR3aa: ASRHTPGAGLEKLF
v_gene: TRBV18; j_gene: TRBJ2-3; CDR3aa: ASSPEQGYTDTQY
v_gene: TRBV27; j_gene: TRBJ2-3; CDR3aa: ASSSGFAFTQY
v_gene: TRBV12-3/TRBV12-4; j_gene: TRBJ2-3; CDR3aa: ASMGTDTQY
v_gene: TRBV7-9; j_gene: TRBJ1-2; CDR3aa: ASSVHRGNGYT
v_gene: TRBV5-1; j_gene: TRBJ2-5; CDR3aa: ASSLGTGGRGETQY
v_gene: TRBV29-1; j_gene: TRBJ1-1; CDR3aa: SVELHQDINTEAF
v_gene: TRBV9; j_gene: TRBJ2-3; CDR3aa: ASSASGAQSTDTQY